Listed below are T cell receptor beta chains from one sample, sequenced in a study of blood T cells in healthy people across ages. Via MiXCR, TCRdb re-called the 5' RACE reads, giving one row per CDR3 protein. The profile covers 950,000 to 1,200,000 distinct CDR3 sequences, with about two fifths appearing a single time and under 15% taken by the ten largest. Specimen: blood. The receptors originated from a man aged 18 to 35 in good health. Each CDR3 is given with its conserved first and last residue. The D gene is left open where the match is weak. Clone size is shown for a subset of rows, as once, few, many or a class of expanded clone.

d_call	v_call	j_call	clone_size	cdr3_nt	cdr3_aa
.	TRBV4-2	TRBJ1-2	.	TGTGCCTGCAGCCAAGAACAGGGAATCTATGGCTACACCTTC	CACSQEQGIYGYTF
.	TRBV25-1	TRBJ2-7	few	TGTGCCAGCAGTGAGTTCAAGGGTTTCCACGAGCAGTACTTC	CASSEFKGFHEQYF
.	TRBV6-6	TRBJ2-2	.	TGTGCCAGCAGTTTGGAGGGTACCAACACCGGGGAGCTGTTTTTT	CASSLEGTNTGELFF
.	TRBV20-1	TRBJ1-2	.	TGCAGTGCTGCGGGAGGGGGTGGCTACACCTTC	CSAAGGGGYTF
.	TRBV12-3/TRBV12-4	TRBJ2-3	.	TGTGCCAGCAGTCGCACCGCGGCGGCAGATACGCAGTATTTT	CASSRTAAADTQYF
TRBD2	TRBV7-2	TRBJ2-1	few	TGTGCCAGCAGCTTTCAAACAGCGGGGGATGGGGAGCAGTTCTTC	CASSFQTAGDGEQFF
TRBD2	TRBV7-2	TRBJ2-2	.	TGTGCCAGCAGCTTGGCGGGAGCCCCCGGGGAGCTGTTTTTT	CASSLAGAPGELFF
.	TRBV7-2	TRBJ2-2	.	TGTGCCAGCAGCTTAGTCAGGGCTACCGGGGAGCTGTTTTTT	CASSLVRATGELFF
.	TRBV7-9	TRBJ1-1	few	TGTGCCAGCAGTCTGATCCAGGCCCCACGGACTGAAGCTTTCTTT	CASSLIQAPRTEAFF
TRBD1	TRBV9	TRBJ1-1	few	TGTGCCAGCAGCGCCCGACAGGGAGGTGAAGCTTTCTTT	CASSARQGGEAFF
TRBD2	TRBV7-8	TRBJ2-1	.	TGTGCCAGCAGCTTAGCCCTTATACATCTTCCGGGACTAGCGGATGATGAGCAGTTCTTC	CASSLALIHLPGLADDEQFF
TRBD1	TRBV5-1	TRBJ1-2	few	TGCGCCAGCAGCGGGGACAGCACGTCTAACTATGGCTACACCTTC	CASSGDSTSNYGYTF
TRBD1	TRBV20-1	TRBJ2-3	many	TGCAGTGCTTGGGGACAGTCCACAGATACGCAGTATTTT	CSAWGQSTDTQYF
TRBD1	TRBV5-1	TRBJ2-1	.	TGCGCCAGCAGTCACCGGGACAGGCTCTACAATGAGCAGTTCTTC	CASSHRDRLYNEQFF
.	TRBV12-3/TRBV12-4	TRBJ1-1	.	TGTGCCAGCAGTTTTGGGCAGAAGAACACTGAAGCTTTCTTT	CASSFGQKNTEAFF
.	TRBV7-9	TRBJ2-5	.	TGTGCCAGCAGCTTAGCGGTTGGGTCAGGAGAGACCCAGTACTTC	CASSLAVGSGETQYF
.	TRBV12-5	TRBJ2-7	.	TGTGCTAGTGGTCAGCTCTACGAGCAGTACTTC	CASGQLYEQYF
.	TRBV12-3/TRBV12-4	TRBJ2-7	few	TGTGCCAGCAGTTTAGGGGCGGGGGCGAATTACGAGCAGTACTTC	CASSLGAGANYEQYF
.	TRBV18	TRBJ1-5	few	TGTGCCAGCTCACCATTCCGGGGAGATCAGCCCCAGCATTTT	CASSPFRGDQPQHF
.	TRBV11-2	TRBJ2-1	.	TGTGCCAGCAGCTTGGTAGGGAGTTTAAGCAATGAGCAGTTCTTC	CASSLVGSLSNEQFF
.	TRBV24-1	TRBJ2-2	.	TGTGCCACCAGTGATTGGAGGAAGCGGACCGGGGAGCTGTTTTTT	CATSDWRKRTGELFF
.	TRBV9	TRBJ1-2	few	TGTGCCAGCAGCGTAGACCCAGGGCCCCCCGTTTTTGGCTACACCTTC	CASSVDPGPPVFGYTF
.	TRBV4-1	TRBJ2-3	few	TGCGCCAGCAGCCAAGAGTCGGCAGATACGCAGTATTTT	CASSQESADTQYF
.	TRBV12-3/TRBV12-4	TRBJ1-4	few	TGTGCCAGCAGTCGGACAGCCCCGGGTGAAAAACTGTTTTTT	CASSRTAPGEKLFF
.	TRBV6-1	TRBJ2-2	.	TGTGCCAGCTCAGACTTAAACACCGGGGAGCTGTTTTTT	CASSDLNTGELFF
.	TRBV4-3	TRBJ1-1	few	TGCGCCAGCAGCTCTAGGGGGGGACGGAACACTGAAGCTTTCTTT	CASSSRGGRNTEAFF
.	TRBV4-1	TRBJ2-5	few	TGCGCCAGCAGCCAAGATCCCCCCGTGACAAGTAAAGAGACCCAGTACTTC	CASSQDPPVTSKETQYF
TRBD1	TRBV25-1	TRBJ1-2	.	TGTGCCAGCAGTGATACAAGGACAGGGGATAACTATGGCTACACCTTC	CASSDTRTGDNYGYTF
TRBD1	TRBV6-6	TRBJ1-1	.	TGTGCCAGCAGTTCAGAGCCAGGGGGGACTGAAGCTTTCTTT	CASSSEPGGTEAFF
.	TRBV20-1	TRBJ1-1	few	TGCAGTGCCCCCCTACCGGGGAACACTGAAGCTTTCTTT	CSAPLPGNTEAFF
.	TRBV5-1	TRBJ2-2	once	TGCGCCAGCAGCTTGACCCAGACGAACACCGGGGAGCTGTTTTTT	CASSLTQTNTGELFF
.	TRBV4-3	TRBJ1-1	few	TGCGCCAGCAGCCAAGATTCCCTGAGGGGCGCTGAAGCTTTCTTT	CASSQDSLRGAEAFF